The entry below gives a single TCR beta chain sequence along with its context. Its antigen is currently unknown. The table came from immunoSEQ multiplex PCR; TCRdb's copy has only in-frame clones and leaves some out. Among roughly 180,000 clones listed, roughly 93% were seen once. With 1 base removed from V and 3 bases from J, the gap between germline ends came to 15 bases. The length of the CDR3 is 17 residues. The germline V gene has CDR1 SGHVS and CDR2 FNYEAQ. The entry originates in a study of T cell responses to AZD1222 COVID-19 vaccine. Across the whole study: Combined were second doses at about 4 or about 12 weeks.

Findings of the study overall: Per reports, nearly half of all spike-specific TCRs target regions that are unmutated in variants. It was only after the peak T cell response that any repertoires were sampled.

The sequence derives from an adult in good health. The material was peripheral blood, obtained on day 0 of AZD1222 vaccination. The chain has TRBV7-6 and TRBJ1-4; D possibly corresponds to TRBD1 (5 bases). For the CDR3, the DNA is TGTGCCAGCAGCTTAGACCCCGGGGGAGAGCCTAATGAAAAACTGTTTTTT. This gives the protein CASSLDPGGEPNEKLFF. The full variable domain, with the rest looked up from reference TRBV7-6 and TRBJ1-4, is GAGVSQSPRYKVTKRGQDVALRCDPISGHVSLYWYRQALGQGPEFLTYFNYEAQQDKSGLPNDRFSAERPEGSISTLTIQRTEQRDSAMYRCASSLDPGGEPNEKLFFGSGTQLSVL.